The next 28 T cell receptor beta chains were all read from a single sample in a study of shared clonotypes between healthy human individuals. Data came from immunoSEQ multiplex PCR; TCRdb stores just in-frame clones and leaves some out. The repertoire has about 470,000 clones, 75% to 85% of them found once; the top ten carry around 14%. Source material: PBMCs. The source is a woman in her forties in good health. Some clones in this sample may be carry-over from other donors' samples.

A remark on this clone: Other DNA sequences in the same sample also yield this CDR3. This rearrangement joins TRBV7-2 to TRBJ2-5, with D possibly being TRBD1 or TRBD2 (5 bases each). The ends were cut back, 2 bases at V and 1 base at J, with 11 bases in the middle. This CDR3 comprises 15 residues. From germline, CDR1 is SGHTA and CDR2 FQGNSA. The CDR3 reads CASSLQPGPQETQYF. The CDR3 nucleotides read TGTGCCAGCAGCTTACAGCCGGGGCCCCAAGAGACCCAGTACTTC.

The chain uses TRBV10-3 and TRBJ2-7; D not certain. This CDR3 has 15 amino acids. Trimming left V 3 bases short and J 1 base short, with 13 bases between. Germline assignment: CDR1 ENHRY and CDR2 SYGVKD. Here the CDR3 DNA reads TGTGCCATCAGTGACAGTTCCGGACGTTCCTACGAGCAGTACTTC. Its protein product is CAISDSSGRSYEQYF.

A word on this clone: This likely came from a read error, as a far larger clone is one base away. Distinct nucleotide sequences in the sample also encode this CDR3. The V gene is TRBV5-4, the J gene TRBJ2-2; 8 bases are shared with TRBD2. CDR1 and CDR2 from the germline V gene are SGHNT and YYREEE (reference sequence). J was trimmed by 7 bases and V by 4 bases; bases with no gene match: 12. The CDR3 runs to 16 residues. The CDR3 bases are TGTGCCAGCAGCCCGCGAGGCGGGAGGATGGTCGGGGAGCTGTTTTTT. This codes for CASSPRGGRMVGELFF.

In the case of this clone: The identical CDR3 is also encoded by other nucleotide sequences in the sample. In nucleotides, the CDR3 is TGTGCCAGCAGCTTAGTGGGGGGGAACACTGAAGCTTTCTTT. Protein product: CASSLVGGNTEAFF. The chain uses TRBV11-2 and TRBJ1-1; perhaps TRBD1 as D (5 bases). Trimming took off 1 base at V and 1 base at J, with 7 bases between the two ends. The CDR3 spans 14 residues. The germline V gene has CDR1 SGHAT and CDR2 FQNNGV.

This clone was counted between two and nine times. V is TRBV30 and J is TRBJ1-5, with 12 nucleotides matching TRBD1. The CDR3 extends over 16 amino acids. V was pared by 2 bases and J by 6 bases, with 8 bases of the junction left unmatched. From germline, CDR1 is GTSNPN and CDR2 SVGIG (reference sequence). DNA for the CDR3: TGTGCCTGGAGTTCCCGGGGGACAGGGGGCAGTCAGCCCCAGCATTTT. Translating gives CAWSSRGTGGSQPQHF.

The CDR3 bases are TGTGCCAGCTCACGATCGGCCGGGGAGACCCAGTACTTC. This sequence encodes CASSRSAGETQYF. This chain uses TRBV18 with TRBJ2-5, with no clear D. CDR3 size: 13 residues. V was cut by 4 bases and J by 5 bases, with 11 bases left in between. Germline V gene lookup returns CDR1 KGHSH and CDR2 LQKENI.

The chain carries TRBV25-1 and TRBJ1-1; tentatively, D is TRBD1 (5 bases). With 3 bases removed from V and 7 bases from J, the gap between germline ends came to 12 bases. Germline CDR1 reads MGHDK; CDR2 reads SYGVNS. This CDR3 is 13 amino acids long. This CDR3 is CASSENFQGEAFF. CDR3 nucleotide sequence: TGTGCCAGCAGTGAGAACTTCCAGGGTGAAGCTTTCTTT.

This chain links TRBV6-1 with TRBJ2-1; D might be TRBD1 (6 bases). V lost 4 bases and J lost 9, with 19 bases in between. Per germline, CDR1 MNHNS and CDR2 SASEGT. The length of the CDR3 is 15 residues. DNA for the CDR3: TGTGCCAGCAGTGTGACGGACGCCAGGGGCGGTGAGCAGTTCTTC. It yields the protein CASSVTDARGGEQFF.

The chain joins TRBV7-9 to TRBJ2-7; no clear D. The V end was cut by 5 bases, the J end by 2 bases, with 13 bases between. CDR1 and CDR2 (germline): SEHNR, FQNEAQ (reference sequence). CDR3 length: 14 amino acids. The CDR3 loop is CASSPPAGAYEQYF. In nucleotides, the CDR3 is TGTGCCAGCAGCCCCCCGGCTGGGGCCTACGAGCAGTACTTC.

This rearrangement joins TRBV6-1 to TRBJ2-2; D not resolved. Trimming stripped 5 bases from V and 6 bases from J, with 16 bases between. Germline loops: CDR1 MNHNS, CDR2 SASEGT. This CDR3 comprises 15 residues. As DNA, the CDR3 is TGTGCCAGCAGTTTGTCCGGATGGGAACCCGGGGAGCTGTTTTTT. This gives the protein CASSLSGWEPGELFF.

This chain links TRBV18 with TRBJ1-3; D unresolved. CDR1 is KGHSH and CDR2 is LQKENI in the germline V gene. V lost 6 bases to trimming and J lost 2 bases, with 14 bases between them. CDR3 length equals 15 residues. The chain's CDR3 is CASSQDRGPGNTIYF. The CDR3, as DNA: TGTGCCAGCTCTCAAGACCGGGGTCCTGGAAACACCATATATTTT.

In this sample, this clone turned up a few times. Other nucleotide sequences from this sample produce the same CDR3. The CDR3 DNA sequence: TGTGCCAGCAGCTTAGAAGAGACCCAGTACTTC. Its protein product is CASSLEETQYF. The rearrangement joins TRBV5-4 to TRBJ2-5; D ambiguous. Trimming left V 2 bases short and J 3 bases short, with 2 bases between. The CDR3 spans 11 residues. CDR1 is SGHNT, CDR2 YYREEE, per germline (reference sequence).

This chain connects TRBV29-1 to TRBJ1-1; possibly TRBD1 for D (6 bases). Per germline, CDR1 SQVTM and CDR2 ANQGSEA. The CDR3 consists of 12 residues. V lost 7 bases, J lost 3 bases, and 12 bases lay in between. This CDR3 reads CSAERGDTEAFF. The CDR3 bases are TGCAGCGCCGAAAGGGGGGACACTGAAGCTTTCTTT.

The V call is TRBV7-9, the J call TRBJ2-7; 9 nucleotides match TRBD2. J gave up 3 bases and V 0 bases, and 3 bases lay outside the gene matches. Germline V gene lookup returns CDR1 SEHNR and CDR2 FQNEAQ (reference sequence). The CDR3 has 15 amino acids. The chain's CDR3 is CASSLASGGLYEQYF. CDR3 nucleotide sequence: TGTGCCAGCAGCTTAGCTAGCGGGGGCCTCTACGAGCAGTACTTC.

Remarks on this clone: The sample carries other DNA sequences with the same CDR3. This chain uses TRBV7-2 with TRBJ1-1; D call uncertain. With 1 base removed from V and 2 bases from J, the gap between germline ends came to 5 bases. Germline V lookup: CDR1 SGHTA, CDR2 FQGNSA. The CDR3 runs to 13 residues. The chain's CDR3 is CASSLGRNTEAFF. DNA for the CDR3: TGTGCCAGCAGCTTAGGTAGAAACACTGAAGCTTTCTTT.

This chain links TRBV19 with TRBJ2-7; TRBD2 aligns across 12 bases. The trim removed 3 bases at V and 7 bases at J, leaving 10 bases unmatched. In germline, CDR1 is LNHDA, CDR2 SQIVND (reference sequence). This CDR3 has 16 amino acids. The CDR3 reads CASSMASGRARLEQYF. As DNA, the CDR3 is TGTGCCAGTAGTATGGCTAGCGGGAGGGCCAGGTTGGAGCAGTACTTC. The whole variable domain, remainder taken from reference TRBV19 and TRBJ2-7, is DGGITQSPKYLFRKEGQNVTLSCEQNLNHDAMYWYRQDPGQGLRLIYYSQIVNDFQKGDIAEGYSVSREKKESFPLTVTSAQKNPTAFYLCASSMASGRARLEQYFGPGTRLTVT.

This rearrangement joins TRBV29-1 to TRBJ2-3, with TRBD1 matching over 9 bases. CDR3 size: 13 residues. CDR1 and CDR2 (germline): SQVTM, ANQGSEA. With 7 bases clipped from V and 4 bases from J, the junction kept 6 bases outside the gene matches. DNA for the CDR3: TGCAGCGGCCCCTGGGACAGGGCAGATACGCAGTATTTT. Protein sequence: CSGPWDRADTQYF.

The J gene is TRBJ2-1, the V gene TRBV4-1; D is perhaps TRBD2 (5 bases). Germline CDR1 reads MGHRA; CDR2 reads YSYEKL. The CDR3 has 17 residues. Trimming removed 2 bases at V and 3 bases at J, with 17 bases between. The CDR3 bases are TGCGCCAGCAGCCAAACTAGGACTCGTAGCCTCTACAATGAGCAGTTCTTC. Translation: CASSQTRTRSLYNEQFF.

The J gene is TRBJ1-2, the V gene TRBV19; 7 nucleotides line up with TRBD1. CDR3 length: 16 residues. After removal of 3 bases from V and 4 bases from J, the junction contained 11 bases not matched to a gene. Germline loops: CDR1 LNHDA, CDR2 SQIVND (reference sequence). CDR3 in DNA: TGTGCCAGTAGTATGGCCGGACAGGCTCCCTCCTATGGCTACACCTTC. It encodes CASSMAGQAPSYGYTF.

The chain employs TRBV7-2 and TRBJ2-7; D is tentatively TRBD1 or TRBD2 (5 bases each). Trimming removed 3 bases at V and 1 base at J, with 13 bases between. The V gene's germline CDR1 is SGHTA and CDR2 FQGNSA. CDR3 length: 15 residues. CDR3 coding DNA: TGTGCCAGCAGCTTGGGGTCGGGACCATCCTACGAGCAGTACTTC. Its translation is CASSLGSGPSYEQYF.

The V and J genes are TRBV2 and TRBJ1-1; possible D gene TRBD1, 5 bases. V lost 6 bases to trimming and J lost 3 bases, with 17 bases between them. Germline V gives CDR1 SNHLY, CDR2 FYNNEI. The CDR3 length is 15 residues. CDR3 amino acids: CASSYAGARDTEAFF. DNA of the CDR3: TGTGCCAGCAGCTACGCCGGGGCGCGGGACACTGAAGCTTTCTTT.

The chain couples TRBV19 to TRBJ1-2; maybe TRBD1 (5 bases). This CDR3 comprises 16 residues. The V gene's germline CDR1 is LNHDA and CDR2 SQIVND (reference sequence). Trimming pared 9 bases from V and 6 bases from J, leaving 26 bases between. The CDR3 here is CASYTVRTRGRDGYTF. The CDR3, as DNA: TGTGCCAGCTATACGGTCCGGACGAGGGGACGTGATGGCTACACCTTC.

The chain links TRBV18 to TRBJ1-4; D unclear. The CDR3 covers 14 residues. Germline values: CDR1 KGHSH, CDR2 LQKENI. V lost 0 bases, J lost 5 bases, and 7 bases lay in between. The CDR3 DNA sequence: TGTGCCAGCTCACCACCTGCGCCGAATGAAAAACTGTTTTTT. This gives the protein CASSPPAPNEKLFF.

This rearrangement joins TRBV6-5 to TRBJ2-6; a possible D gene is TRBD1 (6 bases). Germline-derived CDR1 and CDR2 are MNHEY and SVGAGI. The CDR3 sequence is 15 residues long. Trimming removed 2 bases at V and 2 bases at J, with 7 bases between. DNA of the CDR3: TGTGCCAGCAGTTACGAGGGGGCTGGGGCCAACGTCCTGACTTTC. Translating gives CASSYEGAGANVLTF.

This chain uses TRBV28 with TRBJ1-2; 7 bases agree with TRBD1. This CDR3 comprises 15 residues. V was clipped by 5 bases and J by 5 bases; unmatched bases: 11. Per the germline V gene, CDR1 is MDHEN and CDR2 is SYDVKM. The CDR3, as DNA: TGTGCCAGCAGTCCCCACCCCCGGACAGGATATGGCTACACCTTC. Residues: CASSPHPRTGYGYTF.

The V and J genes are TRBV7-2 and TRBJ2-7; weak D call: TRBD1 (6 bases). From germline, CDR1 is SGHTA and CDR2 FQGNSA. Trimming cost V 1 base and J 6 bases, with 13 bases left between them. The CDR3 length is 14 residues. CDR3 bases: TGTGCCAGCAGCTTAGACCAGGGGCGAGGCGAGCAGTACTTC. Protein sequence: CASSLDQGRGEQYF.

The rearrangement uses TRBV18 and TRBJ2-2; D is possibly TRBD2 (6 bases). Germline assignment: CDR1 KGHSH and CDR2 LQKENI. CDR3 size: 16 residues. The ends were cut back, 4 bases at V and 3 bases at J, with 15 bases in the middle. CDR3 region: CASSLLARSDTGELFF. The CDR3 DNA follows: TGTGCCAGCTCACTCCTAGCGCGGAGTGACACCGGGGAGCTGTTTTTT.

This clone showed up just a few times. The CDR3 is CASSQGQGEVDGYTF. The DNA for the CDR3 is TGTGCCAGCAGCCAAGGACAGGGGGAGGTGGATGGCTACACCTTC. The rearrangement joins TRBV14 to TRBJ1-2; 9 nucleotides line up with TRBD1. J lost 6 bases, V lost 1 base, and 6 bases had no gene match. Per germline, CDR1 SGHDN and CDR2 FVKESK. This CDR3 contains 15 residues.